Sequencing of this TCR beta chain was carried out in a study of identical twins. Through template switching, a universal primer site was introduced, and the cDNA contained unique molecular identifiers. TCRdb redid the calling of the 5' RACE reads with MiXCR, one entry per CDR3 protein. This sample has approximately 1.8 million distinct CDR3 sequences; about 32% occur once, and the top ten carry about 0.27%. The germline V gene has CDR1 SGHAT and CDR2 FQNNGV. The CDR3 has 15 residues. Points on this clonotype: A read error may account for a junction end that differs from germline.

The sequencing input was cord blood. The clonotype originates from a newborn girl in good health. The chain uses TRBV11-2 and TRBJ2-7, with a tentative D call TRBD1 (7 bases). The CDR3, as DNA: TGTGCCAGCAGCATAGATGGAGGGACAGCCTACGAGCAGTACTTC. Translated: CASSIDGGTAYEQYF.